These 4 T cell receptor beta chains were sequenced from one sample in a study of spatial heterogeneity in lung cancer. Documented time point: sample taken at primary tumor resection. TCRdb reprocessed the 5' RACE reads with MiXCR, giving one entry per CDR3 protein. The profile covers more than 2,500 distinct CDR3 sequences, with roughly 7% appearing a single time and around 9.6% taken by the ten largest. Their antigens remain unidentified. General study findings and limits: How many expanded intratumoral alpha and beta TCRs were present tracked the tumor mutation count, which was a count of nonsynonymous mutations.

Sequencing was performed on lung tumor tissue, taken at surgery. The receptors shown here come from a female donor with early-stage non-small cell lung cancer.

This clonotype is medium-sized by share. This chain joins TRBV5-1 and TRBJ2-3, with 8 bases that match TRBD1. The CDR3 totals 17 residues. The trim removed 0 bases at V and 2 bases at J, leaving 8 bases unmatched. The germline CDR1 and CDR2 sequences are SGHRS and YFSETQ. The CDR3 region has the DNA TGCGCCAGCAGCTTGGCCCCACAGGGGGTAATCACAGATACGCAGTATTTT. It is translated as CASSLAPQGVITDTQYF. The full variable domain, with the rest looked up from reference TRBV5-1 and TRBJ2-3, is KAGVTQTPRYLIKTRGQQVTLSCSPISGHRSVSWYQQTPGQGLQFLFEYFSETQRNKGNFPGRFSGRQFSNSRSEMNVSTLELGDSALYLCASSLAPQGVITDTQYFGPGTRLTVL.

This clonotype was counted ten times or more. The chain has TRBV14 and TRBJ2-2; a possible D gene is TRBD2 (5 bases). The V gene lost 2 bases and the J gene lost 7 bases, with 14 bases spanning the gap. CDR3 length: 15 residues. The germline gives CDR1 SGHDN, CDR2 FVKESK. CDR3 DNA: TGTGCCAGCAGCCAACTAGCCCCTTATGGCGGGGAGCTGTTTTTT. Residues: CASSQLAPYGGELFF. The whole variable domain, remainder taken from reference TRBV14 and TRBJ2-2, is EAGVTQFPSHSVIEKGQTVTLRCDPISGHDNLYWYRRVMGKEIKFLLHFVKESKQDESGMPNNRFLAERTGGTYSTLKVQPAELEDSGVYFCASSQLAPYGGELFFGEGSRLTVL.

The rearrangement links TRBV7-2 to TRBJ1-1; possible D gene TRBD1, 5 bases. Trimming cost V 2 bases and J 6 bases, with 13 bases left between them. The CDR3 length is 14 residues. Germline values: CDR1 SGHTA, CDR2 FQGNSA. This chain's CDR3 is CASSLRAGKAEAFF. CDR3 nucleotide sequence: TGTGCCAGCAGCTTAAGGGCAGGGAAGGCTGAAGCTTTCTTT. Variable domain in full (rest from reference TRBV7-2 and TRBJ1-1): GAGVSQSPSNKVTEKGKDVELRCDPISGHTALYWYRQSLGQGLEFLIYFQGNSAPDKSGLPSDRFSAERTGGSVSTLTIQRTQQEDSAVYLCASSLRAGKAEAFFGQGTRLTVV.

This clonotype is categorized as medium-sized. This chain links TRBV2 with TRBJ1-2; D remains unclear. This CDR3 region has 11 residues. V gave up 3 bases and J gave up 5 bases, with 4 bases separating them. Germline V gene lookup returns CDR1 SNHLY and CDR2 FYNNEI. The CDR3 bases are TGTGCCAGCAGTGAGGAATATGGCTACACCTTC. Translating it yields CASSEEYGYTF.